These 12 T cell receptor beta chains were sequenced from one sample in a study of vaccination effects on CD4 cells after COVID-19. Only in-frame clones appear in the TCRdb table, and some are missing; sequencing was by immunoSEQ multiplex PCR. Of approximately 23,000 clones in the sample, roughly 70% were seen once. Viral peptide pool expansion of antigen-specific CD4+ T cells preceded sequencing in the ViraFEST assay. Having been cultured for around ten days, the cells underwent CD4+ T cell isolation. Participants completed two doses of the BNT162b2 or mRNA-1273 vaccine. Antigen specificity for these receptors is unknown. The material was CD4+ T cells from PBMCs cultured with SARS-CoV-2 spike peptides, obtained after COVID-19 vaccination. All receptors derive from a human donor who received a COVID-19 vaccine.

This rearrangement joins TRBV5-1 to TRBJ2-5; D unresolved. Per the germline V gene, CDR1 is SGHRS and CDR2 is YFSETQ. The length of the CDR3 is 12 residues. Trimming shortened V by 7 bases and J by 2 bases, and 9 bases separated the two germline ends. The CDR3 DNA sequence: TGCGCCAGCGAAGGGTCGCAAGAGACCCAGTACTTC. Translated, it gives CASEGSQETQYF.

The J gene is TRBJ2-2, the V gene TRBV5-1; 9 bases align to TRBD1. CDR1 SGHRS and CDR2 YFSETQ come from the germline V gene. This CDR3 has 16 residues. The junction had 8 bases not matched to a gene; V was cut back by 4 bases and J by 4 bases. CDR3 sequence: CASSGLQGAGTGELFF. CDR3 nucleotide sequence: TGCGCCAGCAGCGGGCTACAGGGGGCGGGCACCGGGGAGCTGTTTTTT.

This CDR3 is CASSSRLESWGNEQFF. The CDR3 coding sequence is TGTGCCAGCAGCTCGAGACTGGAAAGCTGGGGCAATGAGCAGTTCTTC. This rearrangement joins TRBV9 to TRBJ2-1; D is unclear. Germline-derived CDR1 and CDR2 are SGDLS and YYNGEE. CDR3 size: 16 residues. Trimming removed 4 bases from V and 6 bases from J, with 20 bases in between.

The V and J genes are TRBV7-8 and TRBJ1-1, with 7 bases lining up with TRBD1. Unmatched junction bases numbered 7, after V lost 4 bases and J lost 2 bases. From germline, CDR1 is SGHVS and CDR2 FQNEAQ. The CDR3 covers 15 residues. Written as DNA, the CDR3 is TGTGCCAGCAGCTCGACAGGGCGAGGAAACACTGAAGCTTTCTTT. Its translation is CASSSTGRGNTEAFF.

The CDR3 protein is CASSYRDREADRPQHF. The CDR3 DNA reads as TGTGCCAGCAGTTACCGGGACAGGGAAGCCGATCGGCCCCAGCATTTT. This sequence joins TRBV6-2 or TRBV6-3 and TRBJ1-5, with 9 bases that match TRBD1. The length of the CDR3 is 16 residues. V trimming: 2 bases; J trimming: 9 bases; junction bases outside the gene matches: 11. CDR1 is MNHEY, CDR2 SVGEGT, per germline.

This clone has only one observation. The gene calls are TRBV19 and TRBJ1-1; the D gene is possibly TRBD1 (6 bases). V was shortened by 3 bases and J by 3 bases, with 14 bases between the two germline ends. The CDR3 has 15 residues. Looked up from germline, CDR1 is LNHDA and CDR2 is SQIVND (reference sequence). CDR3 region: CASSMYRALDTEAFF. In DNA form, the CDR3 reads TGTGCCAGTAGTATGTACAGGGCTCTGGACACTGAAGCTTTCTTT.

This chain links TRBV7-9 with TRBJ2-2, with D uncertain. The CDR3 is made up of 14 amino acids. CDR1 and CDR2 (germline): SEHNR, FQNEAQ (reference sequence). V gave up 3 bases and J gave up 9 bases, with 14 bases separating them. The DNA of the CDR3 is TGTGCCAGCAGCTTGGTGGAAAGATATAGGGAGCTGTTTTTT. Translated: CASSLVERYRELFF.

V and J are TRBV30 and TRBJ1-5; possible D gene TRBD1, 6 bases. The CDR3 extends over 14 amino acids. Trimming took 1 base from V and 2 from J, leaving 9 bases between them. Germline V gives CDR1 GTSNPN, CDR2 SVGIG (reference sequence). In DNA form, the CDR3 reads TGTGCCTGGAGTGGGGCAGGGGGCAATCAGCCCCAGCATTTT. Its translation: CAWSGAGGNQPQHF. Together with reference TRBV30 and TRBJ1-5, the CDR3 gives the full variable domain: SQTIHQWPATLVQPVGSPLSLECTVEGTSNPNLYWYRQAAGRGLQLLFYSVGIGQISSEVPQNLSASRPQDRQFILSSKKLLLSDSGFYLCAWSGAGGNQPQHFGDGTRLSIL.

This clone has a handful of counts. J is TRBJ1-6 and V is TRBV2; D is ambiguous. Germline CDR1 is SNHLY and CDR2 is FYNNEI. The CDR3 consists of 11 residues. Trimming took off 4 bases at V and 10 bases at J, with 5 bases between the two ends. DNA for the CDR3: TGTGCCAGCAGTGTCCCATCACCCCTCCACTTT. Its translation: CASSVPSPLHF.

To note about this clone: One junction end disagrees with the germline gene, perhaps due to a read error. The chain has TRBV7-2 and TRBJ2-2; D gene ambiguous. This CDR3 comprises 16 residues. Germline loops: CDR1 SGHTA, CDR2 FQGNSA. The CDR3 here is CASSLVARANTGELFF. The CDR3 DNA sequence: TGTGCCAGCAGCTTAGTGGCCCGCGCGAATACCGGGGAGCTGTTTTTT.

This clone has only one observation. This rearrangement joins TRBV5-4 to TRBJ1-1, with D perhaps matching TRBD1 (5 bases). From germline, CDR1 is SGHNT and CDR2 YYREEE (reference sequence). There are 14 residues in the CDR3. The V gene lost 4 bases and the J gene lost 3 bases, with 13 bases spanning the gap. CDR3 bases: TGTGCCAGCAGCGCCGTGGGGGGACACACTGAAGCTTTCTTT. Amino acid sequence: CASSAVGGHTEAFF. The whole variable domain, remainder taken from reference TRBV5-4 and TRBJ1-1, is ETGVTQSPTHLIKTRGQQVTLRCSSQSGHNTVSWYQQALGQGPQFIFQYYREEENGRGNFPPRFSGLQFPNYSSELNVNALELDDSALYLCASSAVGGHTEAFFGQGTRLTVV.

The gene calls are TRBV2 and TRBJ1-2; no reliable D call. The germline V and J ends were trimmed by 7 bases and 5 bases, with 8 bases remaining between them. Germline V gene data show CDR1 as SNHLY and CDR2 as FYNNEI. The CDR3 extends over 11 amino acids. CDR3 in amino acids: CASKAEYGYTF. The DNA for the CDR3 is TGTGCCAGCAAGGCAGAGTATGGCTACACCTTC.